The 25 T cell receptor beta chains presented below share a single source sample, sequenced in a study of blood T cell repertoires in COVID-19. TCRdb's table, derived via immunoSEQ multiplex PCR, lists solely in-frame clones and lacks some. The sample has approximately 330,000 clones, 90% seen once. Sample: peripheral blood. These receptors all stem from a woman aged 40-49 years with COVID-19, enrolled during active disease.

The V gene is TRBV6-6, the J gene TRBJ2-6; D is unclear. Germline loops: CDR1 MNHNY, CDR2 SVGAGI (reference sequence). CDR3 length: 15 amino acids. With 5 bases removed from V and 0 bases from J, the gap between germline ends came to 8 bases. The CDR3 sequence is CASSPLFSGANVLTF. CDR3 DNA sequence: TGTGCCAGCAGTCCCCTGTTCTCTGGGGCCAACGTCCTGACTTTC.

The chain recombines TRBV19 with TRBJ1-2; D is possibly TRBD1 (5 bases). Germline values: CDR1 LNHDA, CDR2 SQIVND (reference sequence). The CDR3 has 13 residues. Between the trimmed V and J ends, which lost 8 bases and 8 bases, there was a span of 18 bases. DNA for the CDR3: TGTGCCAGTCTGAGGTCTGGGGGGAGCGGCTACACCTTC. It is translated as CASLRSGGSGYTF. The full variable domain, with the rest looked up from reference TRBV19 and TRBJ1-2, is DGGITQSPKYLFRKEGQNVTLSCEQNLNHDAMYWYRQDPGQGLRLIYYSQIVNDFQKGDIAEGYSVSREKKESFPLTVTSAQKNPTAFYLCASLRSGGSGYTFGSGTRLTVV.

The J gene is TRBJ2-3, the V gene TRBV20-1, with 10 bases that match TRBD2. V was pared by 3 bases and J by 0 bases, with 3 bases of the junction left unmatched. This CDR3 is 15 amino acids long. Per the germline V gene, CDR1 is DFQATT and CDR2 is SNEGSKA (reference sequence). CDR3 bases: TGCAGTGCTAGTTTACTAGCGGGGAGCACAGATACGCAGTATTTT. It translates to CSASLLAGSTDTQYF.

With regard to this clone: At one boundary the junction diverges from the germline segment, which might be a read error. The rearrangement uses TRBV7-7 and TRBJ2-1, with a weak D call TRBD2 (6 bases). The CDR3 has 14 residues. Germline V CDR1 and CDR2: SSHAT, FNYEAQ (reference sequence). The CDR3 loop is CASSPAGSYNEQFF. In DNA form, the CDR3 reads TGTGCTAGCAGCCCCGCCGGGAGCTACAATGAGCAGTTCTTC.

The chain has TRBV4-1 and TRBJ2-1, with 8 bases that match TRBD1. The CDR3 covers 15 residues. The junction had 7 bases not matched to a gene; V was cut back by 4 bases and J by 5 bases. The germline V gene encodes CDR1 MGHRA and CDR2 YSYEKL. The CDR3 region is CASSLGQGPHNEQFF. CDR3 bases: TGCGCCAGCAGCCTAGGACAGGGCCCGCACAATGAGCAGTTCTTC.

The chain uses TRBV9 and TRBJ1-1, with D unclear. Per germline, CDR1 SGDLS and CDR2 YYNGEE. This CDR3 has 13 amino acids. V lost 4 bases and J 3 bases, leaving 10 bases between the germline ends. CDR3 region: CASSFRGYTEAFF. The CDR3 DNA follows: TGTGCCAGCAGCTTCAGAGGGTACACTGAAGCTTTCTTT.

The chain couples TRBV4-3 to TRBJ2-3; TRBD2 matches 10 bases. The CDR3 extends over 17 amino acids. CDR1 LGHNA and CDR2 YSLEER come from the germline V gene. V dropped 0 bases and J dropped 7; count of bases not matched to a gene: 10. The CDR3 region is CASSQDPPSGRAYTQYF. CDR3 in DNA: TGCGCCAGCAGCCAAGATCCCCCCAGCGGGAGGGCATATACGCAGTATTTT.

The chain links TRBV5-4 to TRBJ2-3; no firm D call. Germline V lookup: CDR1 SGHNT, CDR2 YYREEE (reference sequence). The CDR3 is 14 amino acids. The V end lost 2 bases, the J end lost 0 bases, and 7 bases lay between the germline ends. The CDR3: CASSFEISTDTQYF. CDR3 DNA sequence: TGTGCCAGCAGCTTTGAGATTAGCACAGATACGCAGTATTTT.

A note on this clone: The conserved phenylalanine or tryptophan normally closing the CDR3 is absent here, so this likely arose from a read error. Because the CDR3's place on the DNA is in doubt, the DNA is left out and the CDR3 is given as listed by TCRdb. CDR3 sequence reads: CASSPPSR. The rearrangement uses TRBV27 and TRBJ2-7; the table gives TRBD2 as D, unverified against the DNA. The length of the CDR3 is 8 amino acids, counting both ends. Germline-derived CDR1 and CDR2 are MNHEY and SMNVEV (reference sequence).

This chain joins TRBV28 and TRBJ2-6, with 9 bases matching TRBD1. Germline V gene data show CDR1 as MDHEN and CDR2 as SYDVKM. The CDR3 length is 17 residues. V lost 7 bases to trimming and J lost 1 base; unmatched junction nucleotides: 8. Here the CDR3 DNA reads TGTGCCAGCAATACAGGGGGCGTTGGGTCTGGGGCCAACGTCCTGACTTTC. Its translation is CASNTGGVGSGANVLTF.

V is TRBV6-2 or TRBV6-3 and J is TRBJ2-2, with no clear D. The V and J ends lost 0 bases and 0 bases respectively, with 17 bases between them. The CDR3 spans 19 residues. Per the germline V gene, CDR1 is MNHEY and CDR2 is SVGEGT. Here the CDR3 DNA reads TGTGCCAGCAGTTACTCGACGTACCAGGCCAGGACGAACACCGGGGAGCTGTTTTTT. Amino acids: CASSYSTYQARTNTGELFF.

CDR3 bases: TGTGCCAGCAGCTTAGTAGCGGGAGACGAGACCCAGTACTTC. Protein: CASSLVAGDETQYF. J is TRBJ2-5 and V is TRBV7-9; 9 bases map to TRBD2. Germline V gene sequence: CDR1 SEHNR, CDR2 FQNEAQ (reference sequence). J gave up 5 bases and V 1 base, and 2 bases lay outside the gene matches. The CDR3 consists of 14 residues.

CDR3 bases: TGTGCCAGCCGCCCGGCTAGCGGGAGGCCGGGCACAGATACGCAGTATTTT. Translating it yields CASRPASGRPGTDTQYF. This rearrangement joins TRBV7-9 to TRBJ2-3; 11 bases agree with TRBD2. V lost 8 bases, J lost 1 base, and 11 bases stayed unmatched. Per the germline V gene, CDR1 is SEHNR and CDR2 is FQNEAQ (reference sequence). The CDR3 spans 17 residues.

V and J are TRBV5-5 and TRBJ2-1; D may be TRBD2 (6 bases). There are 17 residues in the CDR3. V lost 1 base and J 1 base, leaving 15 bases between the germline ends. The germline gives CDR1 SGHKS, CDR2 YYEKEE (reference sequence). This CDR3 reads CASSLMGGLGSYNEQFF. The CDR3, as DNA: TGTGCCAGCAGCTTGATGGGAGGCCTAGGGTCCTACAATGAGCAGTTCTTC.

CDR3 nucleotides: TGTGCCAGCAGCCCCAGGGGGACTAGCCTTACGAATGAGCAGTTCTTC. Translated: CASSPRGTSLTNEQFF. The rearrangement joins TRBV11-2 to TRBJ2-1, with 9 bases lining up with TRBD2. The CDR3 is 16 amino acids. Losses at the gene ends were 5 bases for V and 7 bases for J; bases not matched to a gene: 12. Looked up from germline, CDR1 is SGHAT and CDR2 is FQNNGV.

CDR3 DNA sequence: TGTGCCAGCTCAGACAGGGACTCTGGGGCCAACGTCCTGACTTTC. Its translation: CASSDRDSGANVLTF. The chain uses TRBV18 and TRBJ2-6; 7 positions match TRBD1. Germline assignment: CDR1 KGHSH and CDR2 LQKENI. Trimming took 5 bases from V and 0 from J; bases not matched to a gene: 1. The CDR3 consists of 15 residues.

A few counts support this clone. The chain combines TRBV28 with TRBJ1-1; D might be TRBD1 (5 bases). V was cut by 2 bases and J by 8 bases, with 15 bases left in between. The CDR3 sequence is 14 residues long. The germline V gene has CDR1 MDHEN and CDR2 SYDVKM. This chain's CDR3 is CASSLTAGSREAFF. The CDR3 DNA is TGTGCCAGCAGTTTAACTGCAGGGTCGAGGGAAGCTTTCTTT.

The CDR3 here is CASSLVQGTGTSPFF. CDR3 DNA sequence: TGCGCCAGCAGCTTGGTTCAGGGAACCGGGACTAGTCCGTTCTTC. The chain combines TRBV5-1 with TRBJ2-1; the match to TRBD2 covers 8 bases. This CDR3 is built from 15 residues. V shed 0 bases, J shed 15 bases, and the junction held 14 bases outside the gene matches. CDR1 SGHRS and CDR2 YFSETQ come from the germline V gene.

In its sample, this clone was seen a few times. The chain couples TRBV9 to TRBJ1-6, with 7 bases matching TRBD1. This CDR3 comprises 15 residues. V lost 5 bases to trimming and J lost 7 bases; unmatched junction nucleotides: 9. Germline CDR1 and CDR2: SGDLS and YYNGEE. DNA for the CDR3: TGTGCCAGCAGAGAAACAGGGGACGTCAATTCACCCCTCCACTTT. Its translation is CASRETGDVNSPLHF.

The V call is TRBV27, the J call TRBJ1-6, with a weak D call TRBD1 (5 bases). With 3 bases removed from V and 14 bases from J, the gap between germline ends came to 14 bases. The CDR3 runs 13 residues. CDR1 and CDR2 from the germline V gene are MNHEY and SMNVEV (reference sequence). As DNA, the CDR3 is TGTGCCAGCAGTTTCCGGGGGGGGGAGGCCCTCCACTTT. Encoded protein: CASSFRGGEALHF.

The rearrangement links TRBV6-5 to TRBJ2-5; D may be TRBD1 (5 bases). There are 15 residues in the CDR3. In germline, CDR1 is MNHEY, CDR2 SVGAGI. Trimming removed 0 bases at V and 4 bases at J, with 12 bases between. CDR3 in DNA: TGTGCCAGCAGTTACTCCCCAGCTAGGGGAGAGACCCAGTACTTC. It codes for CASSYSPARGETQYF.

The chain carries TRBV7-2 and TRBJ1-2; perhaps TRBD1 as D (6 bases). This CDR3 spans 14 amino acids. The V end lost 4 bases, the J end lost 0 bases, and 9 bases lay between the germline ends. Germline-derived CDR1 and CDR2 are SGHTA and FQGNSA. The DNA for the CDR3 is TGTGCCAGCAGCTCGACAGGCACTAACTATGGCTACACCTTC. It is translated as CASSSTGTNYGYTF.

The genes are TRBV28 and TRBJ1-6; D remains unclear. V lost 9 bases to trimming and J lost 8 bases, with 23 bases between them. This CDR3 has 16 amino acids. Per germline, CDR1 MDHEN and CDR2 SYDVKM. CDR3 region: CASLSKVLLLDSPLHF. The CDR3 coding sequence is TGTGCCAGTCTTAGCAAGGTCCTCCTGCTGGATTCACCCCTCCACTTT.

In DNA, the CDR3 is TGTGCCAGCAGCGAGGACAGGTACCCACGGGAGCAGTACTTC. It codes for CASSEDRYPREQYF. This chain links TRBV9 with TRBJ2-7, with TRBD1 matching 7 bases. Trimming took 3 bases from V and 7 from J; bases not matched to a gene: 10. CDR3 size: 14 residues. Per the germline V gene, CDR1 is SGDLS and CDR2 is YYNGEE.

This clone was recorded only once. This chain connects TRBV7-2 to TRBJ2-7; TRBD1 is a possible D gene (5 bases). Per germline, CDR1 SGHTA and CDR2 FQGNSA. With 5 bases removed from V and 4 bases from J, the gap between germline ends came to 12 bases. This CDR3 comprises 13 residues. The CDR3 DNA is TGTGCCAGCAGCCCCGATCAGGGATACGAGCAGTACTTC. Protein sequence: CASSPDQGYEQYF.